This T cell receptor beta chain was profiled in a study of regulatory T cells in long-lasting Graves disease. Arm-PCR with iRepertoire HTBI primers amplified the CDR3 regions for these TCR beta libraries. TCRdb re-called the multiplex PCR reads through MiXCR, storing one row per CDR3 protein. This table has under 800,000 distinct CDR3 sequences, 16% appearing once. The CDR3 is made up of 16 amino acids. The germline V gene encodes CDR1 LNHDA and CDR2 SQIVND (reference sequence). This sample's time point: newly diagnosed GD, antithyroid drugs for less than 3 months. Extracted PBMC RNA gave rise to the TCR library. The peripheral blood volume drawn was 7 to 10 milliliters, and it was collected into EDTA tubes. As concerns this clonotype: The germline gene is not matched at one end of the junction; a read error may be the cause.

The same sample was also studied in work on T cells in Graves' hyperthyroidism and ophthalmopathy. That investigation notes: The primer set for the first-round RT-PCR of the TCR CDR3 was HTBI.

The receptor was isolated from a young woman with Graves disease. Material: peripheral blood mononuclear cells (PBMCs), obtained at new diagnosis, from a patient treated with antithyroid drugs. The chain joins TRBV19 to TRBJ1-1, with D uncertain. The CDR3 sequence: CASSIDLEGMNTEAFF. The CDR3, as DNA: TGTGCTAGTAGTATAGATTTGGAGGGCATGAACACTGAAGCTTTCTTT.